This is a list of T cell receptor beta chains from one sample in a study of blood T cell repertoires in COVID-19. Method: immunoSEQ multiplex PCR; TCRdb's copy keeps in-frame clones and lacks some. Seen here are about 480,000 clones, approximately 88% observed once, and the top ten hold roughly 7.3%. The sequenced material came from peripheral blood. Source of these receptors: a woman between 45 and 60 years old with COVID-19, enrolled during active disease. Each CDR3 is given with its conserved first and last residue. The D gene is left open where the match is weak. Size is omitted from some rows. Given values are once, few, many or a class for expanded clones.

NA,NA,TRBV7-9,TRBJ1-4,CASSSRGLKSSTNEKLFF,TGTGCCAGCAGCTCGCGGGGGTTGAAGAGCTCAACTAATGAAAAACTGTTTTTT
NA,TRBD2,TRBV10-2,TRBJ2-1,CATYPGVAGYNEQFF,TGCGCCACCTACCCCGGGGTAGCGGGGTACAATGAGCAGTTCTTC
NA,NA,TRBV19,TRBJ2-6,CASSQGYGANVLTF,TGTGCCAGTAGTCAGGGGTACGGGGCCAACGTCCTGACTTTC
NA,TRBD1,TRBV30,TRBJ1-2,CAWRLTGSVNGYTF,TGTGCCTGGAGATTGACAGGGAGCGTTAATGGCTACACCTTC
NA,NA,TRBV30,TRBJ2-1,CAWSVGPGAYNEQFF,TGTGCCTGGAGTGTAGGCCCAGGGGCGTACAATGAGCAGTTCTTC
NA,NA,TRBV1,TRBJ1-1,CTSSQDLCPGGMNTEAFF,TGCACCAGCAGCCAAGATCTTTGCCCCGGGGGAATGAACACTGAAGCTTTCTTT
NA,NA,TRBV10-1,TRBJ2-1,CASSPGGPYNEQFF,TGCGCCAGCAGCCCGGGGGGCCCCTACAATGAGCAGTTCTTC
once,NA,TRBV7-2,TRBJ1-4,CASSLGLRNEKLFF,TGTGCCAGCAGCTTAGGTCTAAGAAATGAAAAACTGTTTTTT
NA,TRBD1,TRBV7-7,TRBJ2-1,CASSTGQRNEQFF,TGTGCCAGCAGCACGGGACAGAGGAATGAGCAGTTCTTC
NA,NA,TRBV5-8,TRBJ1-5,CASPKGSNQPQHF,TGTGCCAGTCCCAAGGGGAGCAATCAGCCCCAGCATTTT
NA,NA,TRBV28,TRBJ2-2,CASIVGGTGELFF,TGTGCCAGCATCGTGGGGGGCACCGGGGAGCTGTTTTTT
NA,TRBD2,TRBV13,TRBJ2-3,CASSSPRGALESTDTQYF,TGTGCCAGCAGTTCCCCGCGGGGGGCCCTCGAGTCCACAGATACGCAGTATTTT
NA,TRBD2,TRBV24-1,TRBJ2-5,CATSGYTSGGSETQYF,TGTGCCACCAGTGGTTATACTAGCGGGGGTAGCGAGACCCAGTACTTC
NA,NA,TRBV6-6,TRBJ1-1,CASSYPPQALNTEAFF,TGTGCCAGCAGTTACCCACCTCAGGCCTTAAACACTGAAGCTTTCTTT
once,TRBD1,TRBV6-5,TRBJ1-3,CASSYGGRGTGNTIYF,TGTGCCAGCAGTTACGGTGGCAGGGGGACTGGAAACACCATATATTTT
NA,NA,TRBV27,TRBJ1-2,CASSSARGGYTF,TGTGCCAGCAGTTCGGCCAGGGGTGGCTACACCTTC
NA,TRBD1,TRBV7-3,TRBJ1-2,CASSLRGGQGNGYTF,TGTGCCAGCAGCTTACGCGGGGGACAGGGAAATGGCTACACCTTC
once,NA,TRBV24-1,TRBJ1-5,CATSDSVGRGAQHF,TGTGCCACCAGTGATTCCGTAGGTCGAGGTGCCCAGCATTTT
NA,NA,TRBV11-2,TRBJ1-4,CASSQTGTRWEKLFF,TGTGCCAGCAGCCAGACAGGAACTAGGTGGGAAAAACTGTTTTTT
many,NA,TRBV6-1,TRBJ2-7,CASSEGTAYEQYF,TGTGCCAGCAGTGAAGGGACAGCCTACGAGCAGTACTTC
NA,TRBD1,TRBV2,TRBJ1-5,CASSEAGTGNQPQHF,TGTGCCAGCAGTGAAGCAGGGACAGGCAATCAGCCCCAGCATTTT
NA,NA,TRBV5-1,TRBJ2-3,CASSLVGGASTDTQYF,TGCGCCAGCAGCTTGGTTGGCGGGGCTAGCACAGATACGCAGTATTTT
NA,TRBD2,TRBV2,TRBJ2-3,CASKPGPAQTSGGTDTQYF,TGTGCCAGCAAACCTGGTCCTGCCCAGACTAGCGGGGGCACAGATACGCAGTATTTT
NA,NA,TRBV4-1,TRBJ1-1,CASSQDTLNTEAFF,TGCGCCAGCAGCCAAGACACTCTGAACACTGAAGCTTTCTTT
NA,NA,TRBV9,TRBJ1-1,CASSVFEGTEAFF,TGTGCCAGCAGCGTATTTGAGGGCACTGAAGCTTTCTTT
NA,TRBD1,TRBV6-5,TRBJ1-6,CASMGTVNSPLHF,TGTGCCAGCATGGGGACAGTCAATTCACCCCTCCACTTT
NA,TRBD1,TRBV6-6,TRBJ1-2,CASSPGTAYYGYTF,TGTGCCAGCAGCCCTGGGACAGCCTATTATGGCTACACCTTC
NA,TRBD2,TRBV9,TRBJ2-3,CASVSGGDTDTQYF,TGTGCCAGCGTAAGCGGGGGGGACACAGATACGCAGTATTTT
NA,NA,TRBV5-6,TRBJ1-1,CASSFGMGQTNTEAFF,TGTGCCAGCAGCTTTGGAATGGGACAAACCAACACTGAAGCTTTCTTT